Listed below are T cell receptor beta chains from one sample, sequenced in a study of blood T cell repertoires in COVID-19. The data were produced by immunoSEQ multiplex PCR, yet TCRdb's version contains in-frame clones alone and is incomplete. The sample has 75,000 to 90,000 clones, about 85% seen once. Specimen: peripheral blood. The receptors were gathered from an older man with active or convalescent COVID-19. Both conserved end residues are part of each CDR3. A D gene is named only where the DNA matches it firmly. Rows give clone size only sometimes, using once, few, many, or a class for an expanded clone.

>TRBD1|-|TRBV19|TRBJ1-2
CASNPDRNYGYTF
TGTGCCAGTAACCCGGACAGGAACTATGGCTACACCTTC
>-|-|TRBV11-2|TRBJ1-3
CASSLFTGNTIYF
TGTGCCAGCAGCTTATTTACAGGGAACACCATATATTTT
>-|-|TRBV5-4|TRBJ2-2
CASSPKGGQMGTGELFF
TGTGCCAGCAGCCCCAAGGGGGGGCAGATGGGGACCGGGGAGCTGTTTTTT
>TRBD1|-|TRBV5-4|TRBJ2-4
CASSFPTGGQEAAKNIQYF
TGTGCCAGCAGCTTCCCCACTGGAGGACAGGAGGCAGCCAAAAACATTCAGTACTTC
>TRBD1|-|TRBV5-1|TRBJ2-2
CASSRDGQGTNTGELFF
TGCGCCAGCAGCCGGGATGGACAGGGGACGAACACCGGGGAGCTGTTTTTT
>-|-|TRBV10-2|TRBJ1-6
CASSDHYNSPLHF
TGCGCCAGCAGTGACCATTATAATTCACCCCTCCACTTT
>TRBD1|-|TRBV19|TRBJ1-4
CASSGDRAGSNEKLFF
TGTGCCAGTAGTGGAGACAGGGCAGGATCTAATGAAAAACTGTTTTTT
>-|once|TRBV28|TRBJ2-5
CASSSRLGRSQETQYF
TGTGCCAGCAGTTCCCGACTAGGGCGATCTCAAGAGACCCAGTACTTC
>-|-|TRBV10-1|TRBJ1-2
CASSESIEYGYTF
TGCGCCAGCAGTGAGTCCATCGAGTATGGCTACACCTTC
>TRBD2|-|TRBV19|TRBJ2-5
CASSIVSSGGQETQYF
TGTGCCAGTAGTATAGTGTCTAGCGGAGGCCAAGAGACCCAGTACTTC
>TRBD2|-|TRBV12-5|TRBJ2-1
CASGSPRGGSAYEQFF
TGTGCTAGTGGTTCCCCCCGAGGCGGGAGCGCTTATGAGCAGTTCTTC
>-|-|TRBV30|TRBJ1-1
CAWSLEGGRTEAFF
TGTGCCTGGAGTCTCGAGGGTGGGAGAACTGAAGCTTTCTTT
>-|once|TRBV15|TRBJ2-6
CATRTDSGANVLTF
TGTGCCACCCGGACAGATTCTGGGGCCAACGTCCTGACTTTC
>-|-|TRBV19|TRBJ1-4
CASSDRTGGNEKLFF
TGTGCCAGTAGTGACAGGACGGGGGGTAATGAAAAACTGTTTTTT
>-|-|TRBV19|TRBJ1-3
CASSTVSGNTIYF
TGTGCCAGCTCGACAGTTTCAGGAAACACCATATATTTT
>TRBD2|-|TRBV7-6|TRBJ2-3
CASSRVGSGASGGTDTQYF
TGTGCCAGCAGCCGGGTAGGGAGTGGGGCTAGCGGGGGAACAGATACGCAGTATTTT
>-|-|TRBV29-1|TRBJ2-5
CSVVAAKETQYF
TGCAGCGTCGTTGCGGCAAAAGAGACCCAGTACTTC
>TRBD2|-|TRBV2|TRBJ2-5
CASCKLAGQETQYF
TGTGCCAGCTGTAAGTTAGCGGGGCAAGAGACCCAGTACTTC
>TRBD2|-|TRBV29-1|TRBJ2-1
CSVVVAGHYNEQFF
TGCAGCGTTGTTGTAGCGGGACACTACAATGAGCAGTTCTTC
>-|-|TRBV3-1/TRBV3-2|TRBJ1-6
CASSQAPGVGSPLHF
TGTGCCAGCAGCCAAGCCCCGGGGGTAGGGTCACCCCTCCACTTT
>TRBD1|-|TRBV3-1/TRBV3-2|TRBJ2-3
CASSQDTSGTGLRTDTQYF
TGTGCCAGCAGCCAAGATACATCTGGGACAGGGTTACGGACAGATACGCAGTATTTT
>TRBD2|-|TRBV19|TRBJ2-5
CASRPTGTSQETQYF
TGTGCCAGTAGACCCACCGGGACTAGCCAAGAGACCCAGTACTTC
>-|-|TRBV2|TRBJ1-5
CASSGVGPLPQHF
TGTGCCAGCAGTGGCGTCGGTCCCTTACCCCAGCATTTT
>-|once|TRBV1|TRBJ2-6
CTSFRGLASGANVLTF
TGCACCAGCTTTAGGGGTCTCGCGTCTGGGGCCAACGTCCTGACTTTC
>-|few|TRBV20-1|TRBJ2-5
CSASGGGVWETQYF
TGCAGTGCTAGTGGAGGGGGAGTCTGGGAGACCCAGTACTTC
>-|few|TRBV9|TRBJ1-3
CASSKQGRDSGNTIYF
TGTGCCAGCAGCAAGCAAGGACGGGACTCTGGAAACACCATATATTTT
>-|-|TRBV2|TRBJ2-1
CASRPPSGTWGVGEQFF
TGTGCCAGCAGGCCACCCTCAGGGACCTGGGGGGTTGGTGAGCAGTTCTTC
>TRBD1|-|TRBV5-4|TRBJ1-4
CASSFTGDATNEKLFF
TGTGCCAGCAGCTTTACAGGGGACGCAACTAATGAAAAACTGTTTTTT
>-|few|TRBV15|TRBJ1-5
CATSRDVAGDQPQHF
TGTGCCACCAGCAGAGATGTGGCAGGGGATCAGCCCCAGCATTTT
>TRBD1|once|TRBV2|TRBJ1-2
CASSFTGGARGYTF
TGTGCCAGCAGTTTCACAGGGGGCGCAAGGGGCTACACCTTC
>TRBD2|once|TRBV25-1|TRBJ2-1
CASSEFSGGPYNEQFF
TGTGCCAGCAGTGAATTCAGCGGGGGGCCCTACAATGAGCAGTTCTTC
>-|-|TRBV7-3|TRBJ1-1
CASSFSSGGNTEAFF
TGTGCCAGCAGCTTTTCGTCCGGGGGGAACACTGAAGCTTTCTTT
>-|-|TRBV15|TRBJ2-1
CATSRETGTRGEQFF
TGTGCCACCAGCAGAGAAACCGGGACGCGGGGTGAGCAGTTCTTC
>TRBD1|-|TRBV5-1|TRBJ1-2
CASSSGTGGGYGYTF
TGCGCCAGCAGCTCCGGGACAGGGGGTGGCTATGGCTACACCTTC
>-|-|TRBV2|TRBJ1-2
CATLPQARISYGYTF
TGTGCCACTCTCCCCCAGGCCCGGATCTCCTATGGCTACACCTTC
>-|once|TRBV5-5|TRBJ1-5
CASSLLHRGNQPQHF
TGTGCCAGCAGCTTGCTTCACAGGGGCAATCAGCCCCAGCATTTT
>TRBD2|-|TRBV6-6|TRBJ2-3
CASSRQRAGGTSGSGVTDTQYF
TGTGCCAGCAGTCGCCAGAGGGCGGGCGGGACTAGCGGGAGTGGTGTCACAGATACGCAGTATTTT
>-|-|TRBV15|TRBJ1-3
CATSNRGNTIYF
TGTGCCACCAGCAACAGGGGAAACACCATATATTTT
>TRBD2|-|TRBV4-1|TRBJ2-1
CASSQTNLAGGRTYNEQFF
TGCGCCAGCAGCCAAACGAATCTAGCGGGGGGCCGAACCTACAATGAGCAGTTCTTC
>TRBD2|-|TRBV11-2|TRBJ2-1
CASSFGTSGSSYNEQFF
TGTGCCAGCAGCTTTGGGACTAGCGGATCCTCCTACAATGAGCAGTTCTTC
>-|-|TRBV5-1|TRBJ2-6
CASSTGSGANVLTF
TGCGCCAGCAGTACAGGGTCCGGGGCCAACGTCCTGACTTTC
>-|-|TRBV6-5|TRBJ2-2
CASSTTVNTGELFF
TGTGCCAGCAGTACAACAGTGAACACCGGGGAGCTGTTTTTT
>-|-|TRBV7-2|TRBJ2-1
CASSLGQGGNEQFF
TGTGCCAGCAGCTTAGGCCAGGGGGGTAATGAGCAGTTCTTC
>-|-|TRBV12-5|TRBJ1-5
CASGFSGAGQPQHF
TGTGCTAGTGGTTTCTCAGGGGCTGGGCAGCCCCAGCATTTT
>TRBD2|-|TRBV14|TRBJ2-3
CASSHYSSGFTDTQYF
TGTGCCAGCAGCCATTACTCTAGCGGATTCACAGATACGCAGTATTTT
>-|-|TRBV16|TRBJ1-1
CASSPNSGMGYSEAFF
TGTGCCAGCAGCCCCAACTCGGGGATGGGGTACTCTGAAGCTTTCTTT
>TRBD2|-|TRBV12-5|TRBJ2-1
CASATTSGRVDEQFF
TGTGCTAGTGCCACGACTAGCGGGAGGGTTGATGAGCAGTTCTTC
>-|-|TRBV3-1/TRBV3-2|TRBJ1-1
CASSQGQIEAFF
TGTGCCAGCAGCCAAGGACAGATAGAAGCTTTCTTT